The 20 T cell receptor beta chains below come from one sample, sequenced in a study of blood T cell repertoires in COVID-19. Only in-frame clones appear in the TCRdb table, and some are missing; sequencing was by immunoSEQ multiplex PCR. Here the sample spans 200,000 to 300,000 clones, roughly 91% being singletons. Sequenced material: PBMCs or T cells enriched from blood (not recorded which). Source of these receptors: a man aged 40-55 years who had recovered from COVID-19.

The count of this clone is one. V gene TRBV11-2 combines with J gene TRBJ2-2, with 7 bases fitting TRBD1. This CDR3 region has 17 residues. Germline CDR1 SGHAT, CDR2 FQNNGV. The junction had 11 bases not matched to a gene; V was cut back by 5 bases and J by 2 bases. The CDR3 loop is CASSTGTAHLNTGELFF. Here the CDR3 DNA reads TGTGCCAGCAGCACCGGGACAGCTCACCTAAACACCGGGGAGCTGTTTTTT. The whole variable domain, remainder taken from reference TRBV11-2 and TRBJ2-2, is EAGVAQSPRYKIIEKRQSVAFWCNPISGHATLYWYQQILGQGPKLLIQFQNNGVVDDSQLPKDRFSAERLKGVDSTLKIQPAKLEDSAVYLCASSTGTAHLNTGELFFGEGSRLTVL.

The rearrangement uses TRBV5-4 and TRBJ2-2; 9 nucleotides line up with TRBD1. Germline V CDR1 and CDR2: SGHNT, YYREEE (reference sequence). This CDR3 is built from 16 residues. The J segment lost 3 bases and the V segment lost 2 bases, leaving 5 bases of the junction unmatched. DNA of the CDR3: TGTGCCAGCAGCTTCGACCGGGACAGGGACACCGGGGAGCTGTTTTTT. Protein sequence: CASSFDRDRDTGELFF.

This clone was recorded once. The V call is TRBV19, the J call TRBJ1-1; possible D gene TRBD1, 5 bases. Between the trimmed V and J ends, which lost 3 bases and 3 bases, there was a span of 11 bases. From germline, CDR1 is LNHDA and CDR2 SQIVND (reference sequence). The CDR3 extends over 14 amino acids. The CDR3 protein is CASSMGGAYTEAFF. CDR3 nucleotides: TGTGCCAGTAGTATGGGGGGTGCGTACACTGAAGCTTTCTTT.

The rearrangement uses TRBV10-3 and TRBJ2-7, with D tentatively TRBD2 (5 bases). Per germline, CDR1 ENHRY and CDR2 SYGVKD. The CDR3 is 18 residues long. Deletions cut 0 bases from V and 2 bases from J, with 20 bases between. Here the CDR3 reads CAISESLGSGRGPYEQYF. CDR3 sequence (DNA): TGTGCCATCAGTGAGTCGTTGGGTTCAGGACGGGGTCCCTACGAGCAGTACTTC.

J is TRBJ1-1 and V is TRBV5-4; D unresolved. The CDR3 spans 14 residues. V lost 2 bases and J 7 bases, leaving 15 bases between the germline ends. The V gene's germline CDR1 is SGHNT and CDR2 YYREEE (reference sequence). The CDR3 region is CASSFRRDTNEAFF. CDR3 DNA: TGTGCCAGCAGCTTTCGACGCGACACCAATGAAGCTTTCTTT.

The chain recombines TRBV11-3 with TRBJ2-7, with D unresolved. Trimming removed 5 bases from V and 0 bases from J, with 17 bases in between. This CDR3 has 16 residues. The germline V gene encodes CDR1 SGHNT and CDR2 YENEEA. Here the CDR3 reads CASSPSGQTRSYEQYF. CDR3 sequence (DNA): TGTGCCAGCAGCCCCAGTGGGCAGACACGCTCCTACGAGCAGTACTTC.

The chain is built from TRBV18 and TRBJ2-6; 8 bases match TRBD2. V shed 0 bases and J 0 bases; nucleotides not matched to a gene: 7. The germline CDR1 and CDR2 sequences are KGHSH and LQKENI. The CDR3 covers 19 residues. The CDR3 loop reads CASSPPDGTRLSGANVLTF. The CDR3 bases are TGTGCCAGCTCACCACCAGACGGGACTAGACTCTCTGGGGCCAACGTCCTGACTTTC.

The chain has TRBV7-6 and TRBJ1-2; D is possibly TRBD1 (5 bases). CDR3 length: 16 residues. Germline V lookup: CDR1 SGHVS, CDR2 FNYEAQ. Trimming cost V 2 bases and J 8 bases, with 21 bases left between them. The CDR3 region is CASSLKREGLIEGYTF. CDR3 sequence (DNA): TGTGCCAGCAGCTTAAAAAGGGAGGGGTTGATAGAGGGCTACACCTTC.

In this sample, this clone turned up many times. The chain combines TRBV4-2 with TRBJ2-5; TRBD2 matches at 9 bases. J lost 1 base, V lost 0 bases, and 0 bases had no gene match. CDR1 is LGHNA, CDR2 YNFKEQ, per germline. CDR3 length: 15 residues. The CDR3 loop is CASSQERGGQETQYF. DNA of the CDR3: TGTGCCAGCAGCCAAGAGCGGGGGGGCCAAGAGACCCAGTACTTC.

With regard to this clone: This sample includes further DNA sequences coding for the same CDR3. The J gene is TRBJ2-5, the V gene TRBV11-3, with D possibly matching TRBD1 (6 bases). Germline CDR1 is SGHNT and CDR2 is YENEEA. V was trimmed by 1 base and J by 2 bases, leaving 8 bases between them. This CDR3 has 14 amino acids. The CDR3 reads CASSLVQGQETQYF. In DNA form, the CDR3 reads TGTGCCAGCAGCTTAGTCCAGGGGCAAGAGACCCAGTACTTC.

CDR3 loop: CSVLDSNYGYTF. Here the CDR3 DNA reads TGCAGCGTTTTAGACAGCAACTATGGCTACACCTTC. The chain couples TRBV29-1 to TRBJ1-2; tentative D call: TRBD1 (5 bases). V lost 5 bases and J lost 2, with 9 bases in between. Per germline, CDR1 SQVTM and CDR2 ANQGSEA. CDR3 length equals 12 residues.

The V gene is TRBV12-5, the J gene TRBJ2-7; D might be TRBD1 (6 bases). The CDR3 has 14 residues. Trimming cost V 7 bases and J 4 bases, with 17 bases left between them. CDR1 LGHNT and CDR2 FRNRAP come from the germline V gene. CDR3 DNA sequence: TGTGCTAGTGACCCCCCGGACAGAAGATACGAGCAGTACTTC. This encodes CASDPPDRRYEQYF.

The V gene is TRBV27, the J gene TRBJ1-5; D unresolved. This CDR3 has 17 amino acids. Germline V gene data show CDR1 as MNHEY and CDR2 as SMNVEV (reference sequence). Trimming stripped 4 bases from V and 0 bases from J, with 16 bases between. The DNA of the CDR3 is TGTGCCAGCAGTTCCTGGTCCCAGGTCCTTAGCAATCAGCCCCAGCATTTT. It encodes CASSSWSQVLSNQPQHF.

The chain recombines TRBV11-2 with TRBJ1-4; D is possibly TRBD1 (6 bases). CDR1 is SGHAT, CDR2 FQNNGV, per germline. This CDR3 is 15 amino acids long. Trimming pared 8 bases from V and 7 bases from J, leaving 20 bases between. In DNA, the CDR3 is TGTGCCAGCCGCGGCCTGGACAGTGACAGTGAAAAACTGTTTTTT. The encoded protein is CASRGLDSDSEKLFF. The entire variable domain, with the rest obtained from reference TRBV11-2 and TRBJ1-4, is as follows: EAGVAQSPRYKIIEKRQSVAFWCNPISGHATLYWYQQILGQGPKLLIQFQNNGVVDDSQLPKDRFSAERLKGVDSTLKIQPAKLEDSAVYLCASRGLDSDSEKLFFGSGTQLSVL.

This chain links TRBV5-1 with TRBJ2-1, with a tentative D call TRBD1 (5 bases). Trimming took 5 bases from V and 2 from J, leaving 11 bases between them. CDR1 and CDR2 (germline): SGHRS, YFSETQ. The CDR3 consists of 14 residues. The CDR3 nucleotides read TGCGCCAGCAGGGTTACAGGTGCCTACAATGAGCAGTTCTTC. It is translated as CASRVTGAYNEQFF.

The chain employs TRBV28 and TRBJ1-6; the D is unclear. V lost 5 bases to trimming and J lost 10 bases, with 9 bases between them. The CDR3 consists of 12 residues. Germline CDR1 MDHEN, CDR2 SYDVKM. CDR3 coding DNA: TGTGCCAGCAGTCCTCCGAGATCACCCCTCCACTTT. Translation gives CASSPPRSPLHF.

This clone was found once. The CDR3 sequence: CASSSQGRGNQPQHF. The CDR3 DNA reads as TGTGCCAGCAGTAGTCAGGGTAGGGGCAATCAGCCCCAGCATTTT. This chain connects TRBV6-5 to TRBJ1-5; tentatively, D is TRBD1 (5 bases). Trimming pared 5 bases from V and 2 bases from J, leaving 13 bases between. The CDR3 runs to 15 residues. Looked up from germline, CDR1 is MNHEY and CDR2 is SVGAGI.

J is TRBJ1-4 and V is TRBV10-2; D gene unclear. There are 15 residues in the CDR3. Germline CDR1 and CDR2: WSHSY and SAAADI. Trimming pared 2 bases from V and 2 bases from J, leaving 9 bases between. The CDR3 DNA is TGCGCCAGCAGTGAGGTTGCTGCGACTAATGAAAAACTGTTTTTT. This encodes CASSEVAATNEKLFF.

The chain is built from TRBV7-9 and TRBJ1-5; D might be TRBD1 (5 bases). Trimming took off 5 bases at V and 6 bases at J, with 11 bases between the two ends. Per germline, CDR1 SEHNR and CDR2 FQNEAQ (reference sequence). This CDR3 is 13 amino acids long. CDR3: CASSPGGGQPQHF. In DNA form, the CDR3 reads TGTGCCAGCAGCCCCGGGGGGGGTCAGCCCCAGCATTTT.

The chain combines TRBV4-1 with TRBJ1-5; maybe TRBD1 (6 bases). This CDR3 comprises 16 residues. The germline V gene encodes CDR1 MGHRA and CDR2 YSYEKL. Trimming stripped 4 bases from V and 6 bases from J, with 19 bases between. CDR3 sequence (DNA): TGCGCCAGCAGCCTCATGTTCCGGGGGGGGGCTCAGCCCCAGCATTTT. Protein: CASSLMFRGGAQPQHF.